Listed below are T cell receptor beta chains from one sample, sequenced in a study of blood T cell repertoires in COVID-19. This table comes from immunoSEQ multiplex PCR, and its TCRdb copy is limited to in-frame clones, with some not included. The sample has about 120,000 clones; around 85% are singletons. Material for sequencing was peripheral blood. These receptors were collected from a man aged 25 to 45 with COVID-19, enrolled during active disease. The CDR3 runs from the conserved cysteine through the conserved F or W. A D gene is named only where the DNA matches it firmly. For some rows the clone size is stated as once, few or many, or as a class when expanded; others skip it.

clone size | J gene | D gene | CDR3 length | V gene | CDR3 protein | CDR3 DNA
. | TRBJ2-2 | TRBD2 | 15 | TRBV19 | CATLGAAGVVGELFF | TGTGCCACCCTCGGAGCAGCGGGAGTGGTCGGGGAGCTGTTTTTT
. | TRBJ2-2 | . | 14 | TRBV7-9 | CASSLTTGTGELFF | TGTGCCAGCAGCTTAACTACGGGAACCGGGGAGCTGTTTTTT
. | TRBJ1-1 | . | 14 | TRBV6-5 | CASTGQGLNTEAFF | TGTGCCAGCACAGGTCAAGGATTGAACACTGAAGCTTTCTTT
. | TRBJ1-1 | . | 13 | TRBV15 | CATSRDVPAEAFF | TGTGCCACCAGCAGAGATGTCCCAGCTGAAGCTTTCTTT
. | TRBJ2-3 | TRBD2 | 16 | TRBV9 | CASSPLPGLASDTQYF | TGTGCCAGCAGCCCCCTCCCGGGACTAGCCTCAGATACGCAGTATTTT
. | TRBJ2-5 | . | 13 | TRBV4-1 | CASSQDLFETQYF | TGCGCCAGCAGCCAAGATCTCTTTGAGACCCAGTACTTC
. | TRBJ2-1 | TRBD2 | 18 | TRBV5-1 | CASSPGLAGGRSYNEQFF | TGCGCCAGCAGCCCCGGACTAGCGGGGGGACGGTCCTACAATGAGCAGTTCTTC
. | TRBJ1-4 | TRBD1 | 15 | TRBV5-1 | CASSLEGQPNEKLFF | TGCGCCAGCAGCTTGGAGGGACAGCCTAATGAAAAACTGTTTTTT
. | TRBJ2-1 | TRBD2 | 15 | TRBV27 | CASSIGLAGENEQFF | TGTGCCAGCAGTATCGGACTAGCGGGAGAAAATGAGCAGTTCTTC
. | TRBJ2-2 | TRBD2 | 17 | TRBV5-1 | CASSLTSGRAGTGELFF | TGCGCCAGCAGCCTGACTAGCGGGAGGGCGGGCACCGGGGAGCTGTTTTTT
. | TRBJ2-7 | TRBD2 | 13 | TRBV7-3 | CASSFRPGGEQYF | TGTGCCAGCAGCTTCCGCCCGGGGGGCGAGCAGTACTTC
. | TRBJ2-7 | . | 15 | TRBV5-4 | CASSLDRARRVKQYF | TGTGCCAGCAGCTTGGACAGGGCTCGAAGGGTCAAGCAGTACTTC
large | TRBJ2-1 | . | 12 | TRBV28 | CASSLGRNEQFF | TGTGCCAGCAGTTTAGGGAGGAATGAGCAGTTCTTC
. | TRBJ1-5 | . | 15 | TRBV6-5 | CASILGGGLNQPQHF | TGTGCCAGCATCTTAGGGGGGGGTCTCAATCAGCCCCAGCATTTT
. | TRBJ1-6 | TRBD1 | 11 | TRBV30 | CAWKQGAIIHF | TGTGCCTGGAAGCAGGGGGCAATTATCCACTTT
. | TRBJ1-5 | TRBD1 | 18 | TRBV25-1 | CASSEYARQGLSNQPQHF | TGTGCCAGCAGTGAATATGCCCGACAGGGGTTAAGCAATCAGCCCCAGCATTTT
. | TRBJ2-1 | . | 17 | TRBV7-9 | CASSSPQRIPTYNEQFF | TGTGCCAGCAGCTCGCCCCAGCGGATACCCACCTACAATGAGCAGTTCTTC